This passage covers 7 T cell receptor beta chains from one sample sequenced in a study of cytomegalovirus exposure and HLA in healthy donors. The PCR used 60 Vbeta and 13 Jbeta primers. Measured with immunoSEQ multiplex PCR; TCRdb has only the in-frame clones, and not every one. The table includes nearly 100,000 clones, around 10% detected once. The sample comprised PBMCs. These receptors were obtained from a man aged 45-65 years in good health and CMV-seropositive.

The chain uses TRBV9 and TRBJ1-1; 8 bases align to TRBD1. Germline V lookup: CDR1 SGDLS, CDR2 YYNGEE. The V and J ends lost 4 bases and 2 bases, in that order; junction bases with no gene match: 7. The CDR3 is 15 amino acids. CDR3 sequence (DNA): TGTGCCAGCAGCAATCACAGGGGGGGAAACACTGAAGCTTTCTTT. Its translation is CASSNHRGGNTEAFF.

V usage is TRBV30 and J usage is TRBJ2-3, with 7 nucleotides matching TRBD1. Germline CDR1 GTSNPN, CDR2 SVGIG (reference sequence). This CDR3 contains 13 residues. The ends lost 4 bases at V and 1 base at J; junction bases unmatched: 2. DNA for the CDR3: TGTGCCTGGATCGACAGGGGCACAGATACGCAGTATTTT. Protein sequence: CAWIDRGTDTQYF.

CDR3 sequence: CASSSGQPETQYF. The CDR3 DNA reads as TGTGCCAGCAGCTCTGGACAGCCAGAGACCCAGTACTTC. The chain recombines TRBV11-3 with TRBJ2-5, with D possibly matching TRBD1 (6 bases). The CDR3 is made up of 13 amino acids. The germline CDR1 and CDR2 sequences are SGHNT and YENEEA. V was clipped by 4 bases and J by 4 bases, with 10 bases between them.

This clone has only a few counts. The rearrangement links TRBV12-5 to TRBJ2-1, with D tentatively TRBD2 (5 bases). Per germline, CDR1 LGHNT and CDR2 FRNRAP. Between the trimmed V and J ends, which lost 7 bases and 2 bases, there was a span of 15 bases. This CDR3 spans 15 amino acids. The CDR3 loop is CASVRSQRPYNEQFF. CDR3 coding DNA: TGTGCTAGTGTTAGGTCCCAGCGGCCCTACAATGAGCAGTTCTTC. The full variable domain, completed using reference TRBV12-5 and TRBJ2-1, is DARVTQTPRHKVTEMGQEVTMRCQPILGHNTVFWYRQTMMQGLELLAYFRNRAPLDDSGMPKDRFSAEMPDATLATLKIQPSEPRDSAVYFCASVRSQRPYNEQFFGPGTRLTVL.

This clone was counted a few times. V is TRBV11-2 and J is TRBJ2-7, with D possibly matching TRBD2 (5 bases). Germline values: CDR1 SGHAT, CDR2 FQNNGV. There are 15 residues in the CDR3. With 6 bases removed from V and 3 bases from J, the gap between germline ends came to 18 bases. The CDR3 region is CASRPVSGRGYEQYF. Written as DNA, the CDR3 is TGTGCCAGCAGACCCGTAAGCGGCCGAGGCTACGAGCAGTACTTC.

This clone came up a few times. V and J are TRBV6-6 and TRBJ2-7; 8 bases match TRBD1. The CDR3 is 15 residues long. The V gene end was trimmed by 6 bases and the J gene end by 1 base; junction bases not matched to a gene: 8. Germline CDR1 reads MNHNY; CDR2 reads SVGAGI (reference sequence). The CDR3 loop reads CASRLDRVNSYEQYF. CDR3 in DNA: TGTGCCAGCAGATTGGACAGGGTGAATTCCTACGAGCAGTACTTC.

This clone was picked up a small number of times. The chain couples TRBV6-5 to TRBJ2-6; D uncertain. Germline CDR1 and CDR2: MNHEY and SVGAGI. V gave up 3 bases and J gave up 0 bases, with 9 bases separating them. The CDR3 extends over 16 amino acids. The CDR3 loop reads CASSYKPSSGANVLTF. The CDR3 nucleotides are TGTGCCAGCAGTTATAAACCGAGCTCTGGGGCCAACGTCCTGACTTTC.